This TCR beta chain is drawn from a study of shared clonotypes between healthy human individuals. Using immunoSEQ multiplex PCR, the repertoire was profiled, and TCRdb retains in-frame clones only, with some absent. The sample lists some 2.4 million clones; approximately 93% were seen once. V was clipped by 6 bases and J by 7 bases, with 12 bases between them. This CDR3 region has 13 residues. The V gene's germline CDR1 is MDHEN and CDR2 SYDVKM. The TCR was taken from a man aged 18 to 35 in good health. Some clones in this sample may be carry-over from other donors' samples. The J gene is TRBJ2-2, the V gene TRBV28; perhaps TRBD2 as D (6 bases). The source material was naive CD4+ T cells from PBMCs. Subset indicated: CD45RA+ positively selected. CDR3 in DNA: TGTGCCAGCAGCAGGGCAGCGGGCGGGGAGCTGTTTTTT. Translated, it gives CASSRAAGGELFF.